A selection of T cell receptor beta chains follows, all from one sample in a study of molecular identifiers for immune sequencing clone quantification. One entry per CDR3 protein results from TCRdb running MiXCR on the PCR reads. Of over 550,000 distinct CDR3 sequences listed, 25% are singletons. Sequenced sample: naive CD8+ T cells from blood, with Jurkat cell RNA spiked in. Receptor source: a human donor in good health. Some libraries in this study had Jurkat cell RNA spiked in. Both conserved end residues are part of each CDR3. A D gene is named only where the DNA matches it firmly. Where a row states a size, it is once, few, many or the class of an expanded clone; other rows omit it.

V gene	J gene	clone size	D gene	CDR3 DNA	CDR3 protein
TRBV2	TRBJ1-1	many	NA	TGTGCCAGCAGTGAACAGCCGAACACTGAAGCTTTCTTT	CASSEQPNTEAFF
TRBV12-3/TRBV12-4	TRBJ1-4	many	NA	TGTGCCAGCAGGGGAAGGAATACAACTAATGAAAAACTGTTTTTT	CASRGRNTTNEKLFF
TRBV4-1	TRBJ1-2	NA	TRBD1	TGCGCCAGCAGCCAAGAGGGACAGGGCTATGCTGGCTACACCTTC	CASSQEGQGYAGYTF
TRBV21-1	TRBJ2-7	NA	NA	TGTGCCAGCAGCGAAAAACTTGGGACAGGGGAAGGCTACGAGCAGTACTTC	CASSEKLGTGEGYEQYF
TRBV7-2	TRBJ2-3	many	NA	TGTGCCAGCGGCCTGTTATCGGTATTCACAGATACGCAGTATTTT	CASGLLSVFTDTQYF
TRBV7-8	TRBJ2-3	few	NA	TGTGCCAGCAGCTTCCCGGACAGCCGAACCCTGAGCGCAGATACGCAGTATTTT	CASSFPDSRTLSADTQYF
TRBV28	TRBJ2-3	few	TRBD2	TGTGCCAGCAGCCAGAATTTAGCGGGAGTCACAGATACGCAGTATTTT	CASSQNLAGVTDTQYF
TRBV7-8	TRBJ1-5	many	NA	TGTGCCAGCAGCGGAGACGACAATCAGCCCCAGCATTTT	CASSGDDNQPQHF
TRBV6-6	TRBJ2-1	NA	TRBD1	TGTGCCAGCAGCCCCTATCTATCCCCTCCCGGACAGGGCTATGAGCAGTTCTTC	CASSPYLSPPGQGYEQFF
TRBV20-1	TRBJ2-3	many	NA	TGCAGTGCTAGAGATAGGGGGGGCGCGGGCACAGATACGCAGTATTTT	CSARDRGGAGTDTQYF
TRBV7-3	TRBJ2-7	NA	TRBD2	TGTGCCAGCAGCCTCTCTAGCGGGATGTACGAGCAGTACTTC	CASSLSSGMYEQYF
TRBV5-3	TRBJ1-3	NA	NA	TGTGCCAGCAGCCTGTACCCTCGCGGGGGGAACTCTGGAGACACCATATATTTT	CASSLYPRGGNSGDTIYF
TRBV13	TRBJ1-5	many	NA	TGTGCCAGCAGCCAGCGGGGCGGAGGGAGGGACAATCAGCCCCAGCATTTT	CASSQRGGGRDNQPQHF
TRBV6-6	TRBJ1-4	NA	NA	TGTGCCAGCAGTTACTCGGACAGTTCCCCCGAGGAAAAACTGTTTTTT	CASSYSDSSPEEKLFF
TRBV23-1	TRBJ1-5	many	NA	TGCGCCAGCAGTCACCCCCTTAAGACGTGGGGGGATCATCAGCCCCAGCATTTT	CASSHPLKTWGDHQPQHF
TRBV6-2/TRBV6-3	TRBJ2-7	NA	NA	TGTGCCAGCAGTTCCTCGACAGACTCCTACGAGCAGTACTTC	CASSSSTDSYEQYF
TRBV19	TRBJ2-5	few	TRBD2	TGTGCCAGTAGTACAGGACTAGCGGGGCCCTTGGAGACCCAGTACTTC	CASSTGLAGPLETQYF
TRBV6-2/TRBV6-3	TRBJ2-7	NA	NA	TGTGCCAGCAGTTACTCGAGTATGATGGCGGGGGAGCAGTACTTC	CASSYSSMMAGEQYF
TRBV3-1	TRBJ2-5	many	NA	TGTGCCAGCAGCCAAGTCCGGGACGGAAAGACCCAGTACTTC	CASSQVRDGKTQYF
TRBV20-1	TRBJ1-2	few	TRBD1	TGCAGTGCTACCCGGACAGGGGGCTTTTACTATGGCTACACCTTC	CSATRTGGFYYGYTF
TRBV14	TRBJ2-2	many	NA	TGTGCCAGCAGCCAAGGGGTACGGGAGACGAACACCGGGGAGCTGTTTTTT	CASSQGVRETNTGELFF
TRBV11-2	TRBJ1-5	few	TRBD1	TGTGCCAGCAGCCAGGACAGGAGGAATCAGCCCCAGCATTTT	CASSQDRRNQPQHF
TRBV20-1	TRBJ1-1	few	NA	TGCAGTGCTGAGGACCGACATACGAACACTGAAGCTTTCTTT	CSAEDRHTNTEAFF
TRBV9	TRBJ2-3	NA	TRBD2	TGCGCCAGCAGCCCCTGGGATAGCGGGGGCGATACGCAGTATTTT	CASSPWDSGGDTQYF
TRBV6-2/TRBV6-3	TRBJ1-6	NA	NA	TGTGCCAGCAGCGGGACAAATAATTCACCCCTCCACTTT	CASSGTNNSPLHF
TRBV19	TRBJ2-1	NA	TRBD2	TGTGCCAGTAGTATTTTGAGCGGGGGAACCTCCTACAATGAGCAGTTCTTC	CASSILSGGTSYNEQFF
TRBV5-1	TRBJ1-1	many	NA	TGTGCCAGCAGTTTAGGGACATTGAACACTGAAGCTTTCTTT	CASSLGTLNTEAFF
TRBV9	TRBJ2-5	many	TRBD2	TGTGCCAGCAGCACCCCAGCCGGGAGTAGCGGGAAGCTGCAAGAGACCCAGTACTTC	CASSTPAGSSGKLQETQYF
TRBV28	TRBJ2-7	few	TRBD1	TGTGCCAGCAGCGCCCCATGGACAGGGTTGCACGAGCAGTACTTC	CASSAPWTGLHEQYF
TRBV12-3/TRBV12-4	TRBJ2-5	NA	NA	TGTGCCAGCAGGCCCCTCGATTGGGAGACCCAGTACTTC	CASRPLDWETQYF
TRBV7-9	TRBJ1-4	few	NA	TGTGCCAGCAGCTTTCCCTATGACAGGAGTGCAACTAATGAAAAACTGTTTTTT	CASSFPYDRSATNEKLFF
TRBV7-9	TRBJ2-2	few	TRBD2	TGTGCCAGCAGCTTAACTAGCGGCGCGAACACCGGGGAGCTGTTTTTT	CASSLTSGANTGELFF
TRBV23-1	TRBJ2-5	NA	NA	TGCGCCAGCAGTCAGCCCTTCAGGGTCACATCCCAAGAGAACCGGTACTTC	CASSQPFRVTSQENRYF
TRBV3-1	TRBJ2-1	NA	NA	TGTGCCAGCAGCCAATCGGGAAACAATGAGCAGTTCTTC	CASSQSGNNEQFF
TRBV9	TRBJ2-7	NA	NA	TGTGCCAGCAGCGTAGCAGGGTCGGGAGCCCTCTACGAGCAGTACTTC	CASSVAGSGALYEQYF
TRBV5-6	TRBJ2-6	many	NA	TGTGCCGTACAACAGGGATCTGGGGCCAACGTCCTGACTTTC	CAVQQGSGANVLTF
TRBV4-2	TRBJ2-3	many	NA	TGTGCCAGCAGCCATCCGGGGGCTAGTGCAGATACGCAGTATTTT	CASSHPGASADTQYF
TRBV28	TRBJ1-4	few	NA	TGTGCCAGCAGTTTATTAGCCAGTGAAAAACTGTTTTTT	CASSLLASEKLFF
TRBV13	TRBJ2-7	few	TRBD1	TGTGCCAGCAGCATTAACCGGGACAGGCTTTACTACGAGCAGTACTTC	CASSINRDRLYYEQYF
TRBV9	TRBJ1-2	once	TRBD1	TGTGCCAGCAGAGGGACAGGGGATGACTACACCTTC	CASRGTGDDYTF
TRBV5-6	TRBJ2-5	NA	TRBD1	TGTGCCAGCAGCTCGGAGGGACAGGGTGGAGAGACCCAGTACTTC	CASSSEGQGGETQYF
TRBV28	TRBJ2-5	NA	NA	TGTGCCAGCCTCATTAAAGTGTACGGTATGGAGACCCAGTACTTC	CASLIKVYGMETQYF
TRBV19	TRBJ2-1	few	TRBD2	TGTGCCAGTAGTATCACTAGCGGGAGTATTAATGAGCAGTTCTTC	CASSITSGSINEQFF
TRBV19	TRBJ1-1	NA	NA	TGTGCCAGTAGTATGGCCAGGTCCAGACCATCTATGGGCACTGAAGCTTTCTTT	CASSMARSRPSMGTEAFF